Shown below are 31 T cell receptor beta chains from a single sample sequenced in a study of blood T cell repertoires in COVID-19. Profiled with immunoSEQ multiplex PCR; TCRdb holds only in-frame clones, not every one. The sample carries over 200,000 clones, about 90% recorded once. The source material was PBMCs or T cells enriched from blood (not recorded which). The receptors come from a man aged 25-45 years who had recovered from COVID-19.

The chain employs TRBV28 and TRBJ2-7; TRBD1 agrees at 10 bases. The CDR3 has 15 amino acids. CDR1 MDHEN and CDR2 SYDVKM come from the germline V gene. V trimming: 5 bases; J trimming: 4 bases; junction bases outside the gene matches: 8. Written as DNA, the CDR3 is TGTGCCAGCAGTAGCTCCGGGACAGGGGTATACGAGCAGTACTTC. This encodes CASSSSGTGVYEQYF.

The CDR3 DNA reads TGTGCCAGCAGTCCTACAGGGGACACTGAAGCTTTCTTT. Protein sequence: CASSPTGDTEAFF. The V and J genes are TRBV6-5 and TRBJ1-1; 7 positions match TRBD1. After removal of 5 bases from V and 3 bases from J, the junction contained 3 bases not matched to a gene. The CDR3 totals 13 residues. Per germline, CDR1 MNHEY and CDR2 SVGAGI.

This clone is a singleton in its sample. The V and J genes are TRBV10-3 and TRBJ1-2; D is unclear. Per the germline V gene, CDR1 is ENHRY and CDR2 is SYGVKD. V lost 6 bases and J lost 3, with 8 bases in between. The CDR3 consists of 12 residues. The CDR3, as DNA: TGTGCCATCAGCGGGGATCACTATGGCTACACCTTC. The encoded protein is CAISGDHYGYTF.

This clone was seen more than once but under ten times. The CDR3 is CASSGGITSYNEQFF. In DNA form, the CDR3 reads TGTGCCAGTAGTGGAGGGATTACCTCCTACAATGAGCAGTTCTTC. This rearrangement joins TRBV19 to TRBJ2-1; D perhaps matches TRBD2 (6 bases). There are 15 residues in the CDR3. Per the germline V gene, CDR1 is LNHDA and CDR2 is SQIVND (reference sequence). Trimming took off 5 bases at V and 0 bases at J, with 11 bases between the two ends.

The chain links TRBV27 to TRBJ2-4; 12 positions match TRBD2. CDR1 is MNHEY and CDR2 is SMNVEV in the germline V gene (reference sequence). The CDR3 has 15 residues. Trimming cost V 6 bases and J 11 bases; bases outside gene matches: 11. The CDR3: CASRPTSGGLTFQYF. DNA for the CDR3: TGTGCCAGCAGGCCAACTAGCGGGGGGTTAACATTTCAGTACTTC.

J is TRBJ1-2 and V is TRBV4-1, with 9 bases aligning to TRBD1. In germline, CDR1 is MGHRA, CDR2 YSYEKL. V lost 2 bases to trimming and J lost 3 bases; unmatched junction nucleotides: 10. There are 17 residues in the CDR3. The CDR3 protein is CASSQKPPGQGDYGYTF. CDR3 bases: TGCGCCAGCAGCCAAAAACCGCCGGGACAGGGAGACTATGGCTACACCTTC.

J is TRBJ1-2 and V is TRBV7-9; tentatively, D is TRBD1 (6 bases). Germline-derived CDR1 and CDR2 are SEHNR and FQNEAQ (reference sequence). The CDR3 totals 15 residues. V lost 1 base and J lost 8, with 17 bases in between. The CDR3 DNA sequence: TGTGCCAGCAGCTTAGGGGGGCAAGAGGGAAAGGGCTACACCTTC. Encoded protein: CASSLGGQEGKGYTF.

The chain combines TRBV6-4 with TRBJ1-5; possible D gene TRBD1, 5 bases. The germline gives CDR1 MRHNA, CDR2 SNTAGT. The CDR3 covers 16 residues. The V end lost 6 bases, the J end lost 3 bases, and 18 bases lay between the germline ends. For the CDR3, the DNA is TGTGCCAGCAGCGACCCAGGGTATTGGGACAATCAGCCCCAGCATTTT. As protein: CASSDPGYWDNQPQHF.

Worth noting for this clone: At the DNA level, this CDR3 is encoded by other sequences in the same sample as well. This sequence joins TRBV3-1 (or the pseudogene TRBV3-2) and TRBJ1-2; no reliable D call. The CDR3 contains 13 residues. Germline V gives CDR1 LGHDT, CDR2 YNNKEL (reference sequence). The V gene lost 0 bases and the J gene lost 2 bases, with 4 bases spanning the gap. The CDR3 loop reads CASSQDQNYGYTF. The CDR3 DNA is TGTGCCAGCAGCCAAGATCAGAACTATGGCTACACCTTC.

This chain connects TRBV6-2 or TRBV6-3 to TRBJ1-1; a weak D match, TRBD1 (5 bases). The CDR3 is 13 residues long. V was trimmed by 3 bases and J by 4 bases, leaving 9 bases between them. In germline, CDR1 is MNHEY, CDR2 SVGEGT. CDR3 region: CASSYRGVTEAFF. DNA of the CDR3: TGTGCCAGCAGTTATCGGGGGGTCACTGAAGCTTTCTTT.

This clone occurred once. The chain couples TRBV6-1 to TRBJ2-2; maybe TRBD2 (5 bases). Germline CDR1 is MNHNS and CDR2 is SASEGT. The V and J ends lost 0 bases and 2 bases respectively, with 25 bases between them. The CDR3 totals 21 residues. In DNA form, the CDR3 reads TGTGCCAGCAGTGAAGCGGGAAGGCTCCTCCGACTAACCTTTAACACCGGGGAGCTGTTTTTT. This sequence encodes CASSEAGRLLRLTFNTGELFF.

The rearrangement uses TRBV25-1 and TRBJ2-7; 9 bases are shared with TRBD2. V shed 2 bases and J 0 bases; nucleotides not matched to a gene: 2. The CDR3 covers 15 residues. Germline V lookup: CDR1 MGHDK, CDR2 SYGVNS. Here the CDR3 DNA reads TGTGCCAGCAGTGAAGCGGGAGGGTCCTCCTACGAGCAGTACTTC. Amino acid sequence: CASSEAGGSSYEQYF.

The chain couples TRBV10-3 to TRBJ2-7; the match to TRBD2 covers 10 bases. CDR1 is ENHRY, CDR2 SYGVKD, per germline. V was pared by 2 bases and J by 2 bases, with 3 bases of the junction left unmatched. The CDR3 has 15 residues. CDR3 region: CAISESGRGTYEQYF. The CDR3 coding sequence is TGTGCCATCAGTGAGAGCGGGAGGGGGACCTACGAGCAGTACTTC.

The chain has TRBV2 and TRBJ2-2; D possibly corresponds to TRBD1 (6 bases). CDR1 SNHLY and CDR2 FYNNEI come from the germline V gene. This CDR3 region has 16 residues. Deletions cut 3 bases from V and 7 bases from J, with 18 bases between. The CDR3 is CASSETPGESGGELFF. CDR3 bases: TGTGCCAGCAGTGAGACCCCAGGGGAGAGCGGCGGGGAGCTGTTTTTT.

The chain is built from TRBV2 and TRBJ2-2; 7 bases are a match to TRBD1. Germline CDR1 is SNHLY and CDR2 is FYNNEI. The CDR3 has 16 residues. Unmatched junction bases numbered 7, after V lost 6 bases and J lost 0 bases. CDR3 coding DNA: TGTGCCAGCAGCCCGACAGGGCTCGCGAACACCGGGGAGCTGTTTTTT. It specifies CASSPTGLANTGELFF.

This clone occurred once. The chain couples TRBV28 to TRBJ2-1, with 9 bases identical to TRBD1. The CDR3 has 15 amino acids. CDR1 is MDHEN, CDR2 SYDVKM, per germline. Losses at the gene ends were 3 bases for V and 6 bases for J; bases not matched to a gene: 6. The CDR3 DNA sequence: TGTGCCAGCAGTTTTATGGGACAGGGTTCCAATGAGCAGTTCTTC. This gives the protein CASSFMGQGSNEQFF.

The gene calls are TRBV19 and TRBJ2-7; TRBD1 matches 8 bases. V lost 7 bases, J lost 2 bases, and 7 bases stayed unmatched. Germline V lookup: CDR1 LNHDA, CDR2 SQIVND (reference sequence). CDR3 length: 14 amino acids. The CDR3 nucleotides read TGTGCCAGTACTCCGACAGGGGTAGCCTACGAGCAGTACTTC. It is translated as CASTPTGVAYEQYF.

This clone appeared once. The rearrangement uses TRBV27 and TRBJ2-5; D gene uncertain. V gave up 5 bases and J gave up 4 bases, with 11 bases separating them. The CDR3 spans 13 residues. The germline V gene encodes CDR1 MNHEY and CDR2 SMNVEV (reference sequence). The CDR3 bases are TGTGCCAGCAGTACACCCCCCTCAGAGACCCAGTACTTC. Encoded protein: CASSTPPSETQYF.

A single count supports this clone. The chain couples TRBV19 to TRBJ2-7; TRBD1 aligns across 8 bases. Per germline, CDR1 LNHDA and CDR2 SQIVND (reference sequence). CDR3 length: 16 residues. V shed 5 bases, J shed 7 bases, and the junction held 16 bases outside the gene matches. The CDR3 sequence is CASSLNPGGAPREQYF. The CDR3 coding sequence is TGTGCCAGTAGTCTTAATCCAGGGGGCGCCCCTAGGGAGCAGTACTTC.

The CDR3 DNA is TGTGCCAGCAGCCAGGCTGGAGGTGTAGCCTACGAGCAGTACTTC. This encodes CASSQAGGVAYEQYF. The chain combines TRBV3-1 (or the pseudogene TRBV3-2) with TRBJ2-7, with a tentative D call TRBD2 (5 bases). Germline loops: CDR1 LGHDT, CDR2 YNNKEL (reference sequence). Trimming removed 3 bases at V and 2 bases at J, with 14 bases between. This CDR3 has 15 amino acids.

V and J are TRBV24-1 and TRBJ2-5; 9 nucleotides align to TRBD1. CDR3 length: 14 residues. Germline assignment: CDR1 KGHDR and CDR2 SFDVKD. The V segment lost 9 bases and the J segment 4 bases; nucleotides outside the gene matches: 8. In DNA form, the CDR3 reads TGTGCCACCTGGGACAGGGCATGTGTAGAGACCCAGTACTTC. It is translated as CATWDRACVETQYF.

V usage is TRBV7-2 and J usage is TRBJ2-3, with unresolved D. This CDR3 has 14 amino acids. Germline V CDR1 and CDR2: SGHTA, FQGNSA. Trimming took off 5 bases at V and 4 bases at J, with 13 bases between the two ends. CDR3 DNA sequence: TGTGCCAGCAGCAGGCGGTATGATGCAGATACGCAGTATTTT. Protein sequence: CASSRRYDADTQYF.

V gene TRBV5-4 combines with J gene TRBJ1-2; D is ambiguous. The length of the CDR3 is 12 residues. Trimming stripped 1 base from V and 7 bases from J, with 8 bases between. Germline CDR1 and CDR2: SGHNT and YYREEE (reference sequence). This CDR3 reads CASSLNSLGYTF. CDR3 nucleotide sequence: TGTGCCAGCAGCTTGAACAGTCTTGGCTACACCTTC.

The chain carries TRBV7-9 and TRBJ1-5; TRBD1 matches 12 bases. The V gene's germline CDR1 is SEHNR and CDR2 FQNEAQ (reference sequence). V lost 5 bases, J lost 10 bases, and 9 bases stayed unmatched. The CDR3 spans 15 residues. For the CDR3, the DNA is TGTGCCAGCAGCCCGGGGACAGGGGGCATCGACCCCCAGCATTTT. Its translation: CASSPGTGGIDPQHF.

A few counts support this clone. CDR3 DNA: TGTGCCAGCAGCGTCGGGGGGGCGTCCTACGAGCAGTACTTC. As protein: CASSVGGASYEQYF. The chain carries TRBV7-2 and TRBJ2-7; 8 bases map to TRBD2. CDR1 and CDR2 (germline): SGHTA, FQGNSA. The CDR3 sequence is 14 residues long. J was trimmed by 1 base and V by 5 bases; bases with no gene match: 4.

The chain carries TRBV28 and TRBJ1-5, with 9 nucleotides matching TRBD1. CDR3 length: 20 amino acids. V gave up 5 bases and J gave up 0 bases; unmatched junction bases: 17. Per germline, CDR1 MDHEN and CDR2 SYDVKM. In nucleotides, the CDR3 is TGTGCCAGCAGTCCCCCAAACCCTGGGACAGGGAAATATAGCAATCAGCCCCAGCATTTT. This codes for CASSPPNPGTGKYSNQPQHF.

V is TRBV4-2 and J is TRBJ1-1; D gene uncertain. Germline V gene lookup returns CDR1 LGHNA and CDR2 YNFKEQ. This CDR3 is 13 amino acids long. The V end lost 8 bases, the J end lost 1 base, and 11 bases lay between the germline ends. CDR3 residues: CASSAQPNTEAFF. CDR3 sequence (DNA): TGTGCCAGCTCGGCACAGCCGAACACTGAAGCTTTCTTT.

The CDR3 DNA is TGTGCCAGCAGTCTAGGGACAGGGAGTTCACCCCTCCACTTT. Encoded protein: CASSLGTGSSPLHF. The chain couples TRBV27 to TRBJ1-6, with 9 positions matching TRBD1. CDR1 and CDR2 (germline): MNHEY, SMNVEV (reference sequence). The junction had 5 bases not matched to a gene; V was cut back by 5 bases and J by 9 bases. CDR3 length: 14 amino acids.

This clone qualifies as hyperexpanded. The chain employs TRBV5-1 and TRBJ2-7, with 8 bases lining up with TRBD1. The CDR3 contains 14 residues. Germline V gene sequence: CDR1 SGHRS, CDR2 YFSETQ. V shed 3 bases, J shed 2 bases, and the junction held 4 bases outside the gene matches. In DNA form, the CDR3 reads TGCGCCAGCAGCTGGACAGGGACTGCCTACGAGCAGTACTTC. Protein product: CASSWTGTAYEQYF.

The chain uses TRBV5-1 and TRBJ1-5; D ambiguous. CDR1 and CDR2 (germline): SGHRS, YFSETQ. This CDR3 is 12 amino acids long. V lost 2 bases, J lost 9 bases, and 9 bases lay in between. DNA for the CDR3: TGCGCCAGCAGCTTACCACCAGGGCCCCAGCATTTT. Protein product: CASSLPPGPQHF.

The chain has TRBV19 and TRBJ2-7; D is possibly TRBD2 (7 bases). The CDR3 is made up of 14 amino acids. V was shortened by 9 bases and J by 2 bases, with 17 bases between the two germline ends. Germline CDR1 is LNHDA and CDR2 is SQIVND (reference sequence). CDR3 DNA: TGTGCCAGCGTTGGGAGGGGGTTCCCCTACGAGCAGTACTTC. Its protein product is CASVGRGFPYEQYF.